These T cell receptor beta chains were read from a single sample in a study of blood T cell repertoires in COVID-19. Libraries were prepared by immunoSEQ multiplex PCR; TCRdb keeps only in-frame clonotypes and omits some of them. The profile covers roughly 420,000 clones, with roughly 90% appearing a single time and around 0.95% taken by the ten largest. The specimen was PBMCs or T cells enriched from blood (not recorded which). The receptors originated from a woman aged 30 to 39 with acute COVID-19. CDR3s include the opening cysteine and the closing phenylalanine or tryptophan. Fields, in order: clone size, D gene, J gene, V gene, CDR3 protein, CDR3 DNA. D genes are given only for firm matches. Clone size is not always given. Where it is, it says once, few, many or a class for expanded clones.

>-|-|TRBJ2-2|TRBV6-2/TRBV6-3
CASSSVDTGELFF
TGTGCCAGCAGTTCGGTCGACACCGGGGAGCTGTTTTTT
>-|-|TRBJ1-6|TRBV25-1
CASSEYFLVGGSPLHF
TGTGCCAGCAGTGAATATTTCTTGGTCGGGGGTTCACCCCTCCACTTT
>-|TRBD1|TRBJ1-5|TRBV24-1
CATSDRTGGNQPQHF
TGTGCCACCAGTGACCGCACAGGGGGAAATCAGCCCCAGCATTTT
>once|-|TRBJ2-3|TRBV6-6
CATQTGDTQYF
TGTGCCACCCAGACGGGTGACACGCAGTATTTT
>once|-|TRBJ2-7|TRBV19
CASSIGHSYEQYF
TGTGCCAGTAGTATTGGGCACTCCTACGAGCAGTACTTC
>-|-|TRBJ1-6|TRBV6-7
CASSYSGAQGINSPLHF
TGTGCCAGCAGTTACTCGGGCGCTCAGGGGATCAATTCACCCCTCCACTTT
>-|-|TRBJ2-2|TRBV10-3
CAISERQGLTGELFF
TGTGCCATCAGTGAGAGGCAGGGGCTAACCGGGGAGCTGTTTTTT
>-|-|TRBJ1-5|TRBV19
CASSIDPGTRPQHF
TGTGCCAGTAGTATTGACCCGGGAACCCGGCCCCAGCATTTT
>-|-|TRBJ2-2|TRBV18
CASSPPRAGGTPGELFF
TGTGCCAGCTCACCACCACGGGCCGGGGGGACACCCGGGGAGCTGTTTTTT
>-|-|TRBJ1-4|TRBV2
CASSDREKLFF
TGTGCCAGCAGTGACAGGGAAAAACTGTTTTTT
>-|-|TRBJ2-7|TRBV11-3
CASSLGDRSYEQYF
TGTGCCAGCAGCTTAGGAGACAGGTCCTACGAGCAGTACTTC
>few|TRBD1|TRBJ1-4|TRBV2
CASNLQGATEKLFF
TGTGCCAGCAACCTACAGGGGGCCACTGAAAAACTGTTTTTT
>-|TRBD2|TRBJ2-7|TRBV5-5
CASSSNTPTSGGAYEQYF
TGTGCCAGCAGCTCAAATACCCCGACTAGCGGGGGGGCCTACGAGCAGTACTTC
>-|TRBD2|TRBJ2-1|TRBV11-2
CASTKPSGGFWEQFF
TGTGCCAGCACCAAGCCTAGCGGGGGGTTCTGGGAGCAGTTCTTC
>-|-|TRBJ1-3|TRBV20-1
CSASLSLLSGGAGNTIYF
TGCAGTGCTAGTTTGAGTCTTCTATCCGGGGGGGCCGGAAACACCATATATTTT
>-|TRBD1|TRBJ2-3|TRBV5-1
CASSSWDSKSTDTQYF
TGCGCCAGCAGCTCTTGGGACAGCAAATCCACAGATACGCAGTATTTT
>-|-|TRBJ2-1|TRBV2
CASSVRGRSYNEQFF
TGTGCCAGCAGTGTGCGGGGGCGTTCCTACAATGAGCAGTTCTTC
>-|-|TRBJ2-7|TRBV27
CASSLSTPSSYEQYF
TGTGCCAGCAGTTTATCTACGCCGAGCTCCTACGAGCAGTACTTC
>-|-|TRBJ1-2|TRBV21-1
CATLSGDVHYGYTF
TGTGCCACCCTCTCGGGTGATGTCCACTATGGCTACACCTTC
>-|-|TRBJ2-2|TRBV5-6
CASSLTGYLTNTGELFF
TGTGCCAGCAGCTTGACAGGGTACCTGACGAACACCGGGGAGCTGTTTTTT
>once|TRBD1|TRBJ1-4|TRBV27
CASWDRGGNEKLFF
TGTGCCAGCTGGGACAGGGGGGGTAATGAAAAACTGTTTTTT
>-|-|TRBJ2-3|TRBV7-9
CASSSLKGGVATDTQYF
TGTGCCAGCAGTTCCCTAAAAGGGGGGGTAGCGACAGATACGCAGTATTTT
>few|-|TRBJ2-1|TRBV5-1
CASSARPDTLHNEQFF
TGCGCCAGCAGCGCCAGGCCCGACACCCTACACAATGAGCAGTTCTTC
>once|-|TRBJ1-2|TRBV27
CASSLQGTSAGYTF
TGTGCCAGCAGTTTACAGGGTACAAGCGCTGGCTACACCTTC
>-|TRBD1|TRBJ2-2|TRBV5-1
CASSLGTGRTGELFF
TGCGCCAGCAGCTTGGGGACAGGGCGCACCGGGGAGCTGTTTTTT
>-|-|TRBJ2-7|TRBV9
CASSVHDGNYEQYF
TGTGCCAGCAGCGTACATGACGGGAACTACGAGCAGTACTTC
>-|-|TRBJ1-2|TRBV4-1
CASSQDGQPFHYGYTF
TGCGCCAGCAGCCAAGATGGACAGCCCTTCCACTATGGCTACACCTTC
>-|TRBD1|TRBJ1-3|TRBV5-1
CASSLNRDSPSGNTIYF
TGCGCCAGCAGCCTTAACCGGGACAGCCCCTCTGGAAACACCATATATTTT
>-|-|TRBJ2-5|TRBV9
CASSVDSNQETQYF
TGTGCCAGCAGCGTAGACAGCAACCAAGAGACCCAGTACTTC
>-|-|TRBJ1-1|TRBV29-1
CSATGVRAFF
TGCAGCGCCACGGGGGTTCGGGCTTTCTTT
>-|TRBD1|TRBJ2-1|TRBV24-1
CATSETGTGTYNEQFF
TGTGCCACCAGTGAGACCGGGACAGGTACCTACAATGAGCAGTTCTTC
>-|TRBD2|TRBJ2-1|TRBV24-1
CATSSERGPSYNEQFF
TGTGCCACCAGTTCCGAGCGGGGTCCCTCCTACAATGAGCAGTTCTTC
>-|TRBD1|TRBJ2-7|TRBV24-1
CATSDSGQGRVYEQYF
TGTGCCACCAGTGACTCCGGACAGGGGCGAGTCTACGAGCAGTACTTC
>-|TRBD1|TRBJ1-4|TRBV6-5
CASSIRGLGEKLFF
TGTGCCAGCAGTATAAGGGGGCTGGGAGAAAAACTGTTTTTT
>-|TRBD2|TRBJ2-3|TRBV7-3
CASSPYAGVTDTQYF
TGTGCCAGCAGCCCCTATGCGGGGGTCACAGATACGCAGTATTTT
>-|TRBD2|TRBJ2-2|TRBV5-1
CASSPGLASPGELFF
TGCGCCAGCAGCCCCGGACTAGCGTCCCCCGGGGAGCTGTTTTTT
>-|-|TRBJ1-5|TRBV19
CASRRGSNQPQHF
TGTGCCAGTAGGCGGGGAAGCAATCAGCCCCAGCATTTT
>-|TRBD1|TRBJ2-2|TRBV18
CASSPGTGGRKTGELFF
TGTGCCAGCTCACCAGGGACAGGGGGAAGAAAAACCGGGGAGCTGTTTTTT
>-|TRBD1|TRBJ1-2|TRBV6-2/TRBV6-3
CASSYSGQGIGYTF
TGTGCCAGCAGTTACTCGGGACAGGGAATCGGCTACACCTTC
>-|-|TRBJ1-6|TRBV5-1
CASSLDWRDNSPLHF
TGCGCCAGCAGCTTGGATTGGAGGGACAATTCACCCCTCCACTTT
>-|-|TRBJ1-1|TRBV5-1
CASSKTENTEAFF
TGCGCCAGCAGCAAGACAGAGAACACTGAAGCTTTCTTT
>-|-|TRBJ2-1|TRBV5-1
CASSLASGSYNEQFF
TGCGCCAGCAGCTTGGCGAGCGGGTCCTACAATGAGCAGTTCTTC
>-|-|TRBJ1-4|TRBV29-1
CSVEFSPGEKLFF
TGCAGCGTTGAATTCTCGCCGGGTGAAAAACTGTTTTTT
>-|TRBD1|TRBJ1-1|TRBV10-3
CAISARQGEGNTEAFF
TGTGCCATCAGTGCTAGACAGGGGGAAGGAAACACTGAAGCTTTCTTT
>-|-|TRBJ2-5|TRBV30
CAWSVAEETQYF
TGTGCCTGGAGTGTGGCAGAAGAGACCCAGTACTTC
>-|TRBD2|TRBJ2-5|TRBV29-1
CSVVSGGAETQYF
TGCAGCGTTGTAAGCGGGGGGGCGGAGACCCAGTACTTC
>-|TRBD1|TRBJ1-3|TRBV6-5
CASSRTGDTIYF
TGTGCCAGCAGTAGGACAGGGGACACCATATATTTT
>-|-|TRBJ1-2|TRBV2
CASSDPGSLGFYGYTF
TGTGCCAGCAGTGACCCGGGGTCTCTGGGGTTCTATGGCTACACCTTC
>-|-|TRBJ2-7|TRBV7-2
CASSPRVLNHEQYF
TGTGCCAGCAGCCCCCGGGTCCTGAACCACGAGCAGTACTTC
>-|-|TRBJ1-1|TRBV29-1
CSATNYVLTGIAEAFF
TGCAGCGCCACCAACTATGTTTTAACAGGAATCGCTGAAGCTTTCTTT
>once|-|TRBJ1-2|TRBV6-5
CASSYFRGAYGYTF
TGTGCCAGCAGTTACTTCCGAGGCGCCTATGGCTACACCTTC
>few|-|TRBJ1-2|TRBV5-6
CASSLGAGRYGYTF
TGTGCCAGCAGCTTGGGTGCGGGTCGCTATGGCTACACCTTC
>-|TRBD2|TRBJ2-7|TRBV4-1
CASSVSIGGIYEQYF
TGCGCCAGCAGCGTGTCGATCGGGGGGATCTACGAGCAGTACTTC
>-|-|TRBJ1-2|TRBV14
CASSQGGGNGAF
TGTGCCAGCAGCCAAGGAGGAGGGAACGGCGCCTTC